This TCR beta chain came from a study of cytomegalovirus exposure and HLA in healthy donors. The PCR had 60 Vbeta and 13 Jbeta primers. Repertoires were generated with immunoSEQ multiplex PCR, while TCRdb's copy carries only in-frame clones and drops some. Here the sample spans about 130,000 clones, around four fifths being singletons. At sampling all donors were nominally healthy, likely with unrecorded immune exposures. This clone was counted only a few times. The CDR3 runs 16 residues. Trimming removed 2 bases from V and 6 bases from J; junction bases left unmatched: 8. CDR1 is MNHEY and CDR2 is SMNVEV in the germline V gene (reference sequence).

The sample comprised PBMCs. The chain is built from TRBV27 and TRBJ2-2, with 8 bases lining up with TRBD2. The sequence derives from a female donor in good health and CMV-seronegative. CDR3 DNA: TGTGCCAGCAGTTTAAGCCTAGCGGGTTCTGCCGGGGAGCTGTTTTTT. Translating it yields CASSLSLAGSAGELFF.